The sequence of this T cell receptor (beta chain) was determined in a study of blood T cell repertoires in COVID-19. At the level of the study: The cDNA or gDNA used as material had been derived from T cells, B-cell-depleted T cells, or PBMCs.

Original analysis: For nucleated cells, counts were estimated from reference gene primer amplification. The repertoire was sequenced with immunoSEQ multiplex PCR; TCRdb's copy has only in-frame clones and lacks some. For V, J and clone size, that table is used; D and trimming come from the DNA. Of roughly 380,000 clones in the sample, 75% to 90% were seen once. Sequenced material: peripheral blood. This clonotype originated in a woman in her thirties or forties with COVID-19, enrolled during active disease.

CDR3 nucleotide sequence: TGTGCCAGCAGCTTAGAATTTTTAGGAAACACCATATATTTT. Translated: CASSLEFLGNTIYF. This chain connects TRBV7-9 to TRBJ1-3; no clear D gene. V was trimmed by 1 base and J by 4 bases, leaving 8 bases between them. CDR1 and CDR2 (germline): SEHNR, FQNEAQ (reference sequence). The CDR3 loop spans 14 amino acids.